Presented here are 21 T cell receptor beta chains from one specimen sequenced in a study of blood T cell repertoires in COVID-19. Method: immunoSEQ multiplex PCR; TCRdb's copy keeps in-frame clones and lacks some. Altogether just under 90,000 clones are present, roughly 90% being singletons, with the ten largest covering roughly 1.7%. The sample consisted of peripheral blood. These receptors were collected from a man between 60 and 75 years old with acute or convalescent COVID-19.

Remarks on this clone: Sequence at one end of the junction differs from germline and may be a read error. The CDR3 DNA follows: TGCAGCGTTAATCACAAGACAGGCCCGAACTCTGAAGCTTTCTTT. Residues: CSVNHKTGPNSEAFF. The rearrangement uses TRBV29-1 and TRBJ1-1, with D perhaps TRBD1 (6 bases). CDR1 and CDR2 (germline): SQVTM, ANQGSEA. This CDR3 contains 15 residues.

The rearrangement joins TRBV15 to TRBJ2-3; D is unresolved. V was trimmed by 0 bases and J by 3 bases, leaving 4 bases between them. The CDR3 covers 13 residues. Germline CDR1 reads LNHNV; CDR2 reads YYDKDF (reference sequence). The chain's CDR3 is CATSRDRTDTQYF. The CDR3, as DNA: TGTGCCACCAGCAGAGATAGAACAGATACGCAGTATTTT.

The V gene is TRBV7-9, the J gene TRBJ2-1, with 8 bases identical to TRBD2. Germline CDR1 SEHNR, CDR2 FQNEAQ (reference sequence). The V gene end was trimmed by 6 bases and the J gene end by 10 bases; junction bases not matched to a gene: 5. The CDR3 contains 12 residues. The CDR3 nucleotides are TGTGCCAGCAGAGAACTAGCGGACGAGCAGTTCTTC. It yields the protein CASRELADEQFF.

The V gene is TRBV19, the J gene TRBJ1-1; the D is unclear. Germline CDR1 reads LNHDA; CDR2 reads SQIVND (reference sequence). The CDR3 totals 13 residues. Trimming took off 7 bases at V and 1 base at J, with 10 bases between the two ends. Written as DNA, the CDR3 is TGTGCCAGTAAGAACAGCGGGAACACTGAAGCTTTCTTT. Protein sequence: CASKNSGNTEAFF.

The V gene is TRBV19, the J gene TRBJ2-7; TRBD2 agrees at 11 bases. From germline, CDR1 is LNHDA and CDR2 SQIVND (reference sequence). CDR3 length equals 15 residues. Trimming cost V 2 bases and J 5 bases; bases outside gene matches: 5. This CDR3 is CASSILAGGNHEQYF. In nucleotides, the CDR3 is TGTGCCAGTAGTATACTAGCGGGAGGCAACCACGAGCAGTACTTC.

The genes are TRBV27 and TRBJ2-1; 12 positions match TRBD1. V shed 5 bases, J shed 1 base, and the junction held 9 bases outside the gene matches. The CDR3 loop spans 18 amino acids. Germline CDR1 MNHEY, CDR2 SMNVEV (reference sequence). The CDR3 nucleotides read TGTGCCAGCAGTACCGGGACAGGGGGCTATAAGTCCTACAATGAGCAGTTCTTC. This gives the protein CASSTGTGGYKSYNEQFF.

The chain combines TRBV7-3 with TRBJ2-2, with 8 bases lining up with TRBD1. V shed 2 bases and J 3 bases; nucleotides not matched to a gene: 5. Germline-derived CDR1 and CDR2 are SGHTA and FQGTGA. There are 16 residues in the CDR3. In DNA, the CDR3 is TGTGCCAGCAGCTTACGGGGACAGGCTCACACCGGGGAGCTGTTTTTT. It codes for CASSLRGQAHTGELFF.

The CDR3 DNA is TGTGCCAGCAAGACAGTTAGCAATCAGCCCCAGCATTTT. This gives the protein CASKTVSNQPQHF. The chain joins TRBV6-5 to TRBJ1-5, with D perhaps TRBD1 (5 bases). This CDR3 has 13 residues. The V end lost 7 bases, the J end lost 0 bases, and 7 bases lay between the germline ends. The germline V gene has CDR1 MNHEY and CDR2 SVGAGI.

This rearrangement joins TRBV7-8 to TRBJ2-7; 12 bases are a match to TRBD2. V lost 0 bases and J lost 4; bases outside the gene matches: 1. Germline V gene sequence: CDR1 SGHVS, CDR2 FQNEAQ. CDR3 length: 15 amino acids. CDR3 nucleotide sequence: TGTGCCAGCAGCTTAGCTGGGACTAGCGGGTACGAGCAGTACTTC. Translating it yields CASSLAGTSGYEQYF.

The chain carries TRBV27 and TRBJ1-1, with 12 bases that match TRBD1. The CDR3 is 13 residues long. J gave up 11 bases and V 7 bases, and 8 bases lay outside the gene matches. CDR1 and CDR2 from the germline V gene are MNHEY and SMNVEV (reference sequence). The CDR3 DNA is TGTGCCAGCAACCCGCGGGACAGGGGGCGGGCTTTCTTT. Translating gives CASNPRDRGRAFF.

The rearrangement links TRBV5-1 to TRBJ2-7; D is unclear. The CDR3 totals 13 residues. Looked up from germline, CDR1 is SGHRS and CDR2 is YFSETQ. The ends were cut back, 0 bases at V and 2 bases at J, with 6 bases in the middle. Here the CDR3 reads CASSLGRTYEQYF. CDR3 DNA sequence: TGCGCCAGCAGCTTGGGCAGAACCTACGAGCAGTACTTC.

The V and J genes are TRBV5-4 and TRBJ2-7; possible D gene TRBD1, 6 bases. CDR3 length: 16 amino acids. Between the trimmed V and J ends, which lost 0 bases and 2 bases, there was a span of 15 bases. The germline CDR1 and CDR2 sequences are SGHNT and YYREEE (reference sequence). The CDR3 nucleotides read TGTGCCAGCAGCTTGGCCGGTGGGGGCTCCGCCTACGAGCAGTACTTC. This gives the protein CASSLAGGGSAYEQYF.

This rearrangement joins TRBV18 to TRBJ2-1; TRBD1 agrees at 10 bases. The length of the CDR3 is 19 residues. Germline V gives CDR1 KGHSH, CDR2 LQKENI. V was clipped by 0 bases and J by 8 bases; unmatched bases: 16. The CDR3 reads CASSPPRHERDRGDYEQFF. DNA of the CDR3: TGTGCCAGCTCACCACCGCGACACGAGAGGGACAGGGGCGATTATGAGCAGTTCTTC.

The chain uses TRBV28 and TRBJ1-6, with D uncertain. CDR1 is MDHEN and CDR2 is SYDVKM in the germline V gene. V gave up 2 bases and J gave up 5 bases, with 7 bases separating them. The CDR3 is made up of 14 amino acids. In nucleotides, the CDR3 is TGTGCCAGCAGTTTACAGGCGAATAATTCACCCCTCCACTTT. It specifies CASSLQANNSPLHF.

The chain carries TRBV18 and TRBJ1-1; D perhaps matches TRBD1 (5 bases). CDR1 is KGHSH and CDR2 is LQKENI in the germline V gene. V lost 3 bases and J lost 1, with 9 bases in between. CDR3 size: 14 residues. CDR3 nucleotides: TGTGCCAGCTCACCCGTGACAGCGAACACTGAAGCTTTCTTT. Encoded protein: CASSPVTANTEAFF.

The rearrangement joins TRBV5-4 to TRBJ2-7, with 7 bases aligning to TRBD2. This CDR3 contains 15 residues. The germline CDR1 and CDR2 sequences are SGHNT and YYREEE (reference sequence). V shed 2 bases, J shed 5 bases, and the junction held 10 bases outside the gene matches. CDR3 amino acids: CASSLIGGSFNEQYF. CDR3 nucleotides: TGTGCCAGCAGCTTAATTGGCGGGAGTTTCAACGAGCAGTACTTC. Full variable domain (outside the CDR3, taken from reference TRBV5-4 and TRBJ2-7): ETGVTQSPTHLIKTRGQQVTLRCSSQSGHNTVSWYQQALGQGPQFIFQYYREEENGRGNFPPRFSGLQFPNYSSELNVNALELDDSALYLCASSLIGGSFNEQYFGPGTRLTVT.

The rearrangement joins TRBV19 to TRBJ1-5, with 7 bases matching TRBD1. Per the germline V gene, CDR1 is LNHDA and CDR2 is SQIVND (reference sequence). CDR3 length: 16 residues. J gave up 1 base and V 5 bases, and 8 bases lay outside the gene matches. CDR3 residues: CASSPLETGSNQPQHF. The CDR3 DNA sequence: TGTGCCAGTAGTCCCCTTGAGACAGGGAGCAATCAGCCCCAGCATTTT.

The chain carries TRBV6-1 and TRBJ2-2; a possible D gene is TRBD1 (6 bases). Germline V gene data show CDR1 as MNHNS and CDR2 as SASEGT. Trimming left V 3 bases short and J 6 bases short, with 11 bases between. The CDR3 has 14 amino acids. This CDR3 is CASSDRGWAGELFF. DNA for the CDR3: TGTGCCAGCAGTGACAGGGGTTGGGCCGGGGAGCTGTTTTTT.

CDR3 DNA: TGTGCCAGCAGCTTAACGGTCAATGAGCAGTTCTTC. Translation gives CASSLTVNEQFF. V usage is TRBV5-4 and J usage is TRBJ2-1; D not resolved. The V gene lost 2 bases and the J gene lost 6 bases, with 6 bases spanning the gap. The CDR3 is 12 amino acids. Germline CDR1 reads SGHNT; CDR2 reads YYREEE (reference sequence).

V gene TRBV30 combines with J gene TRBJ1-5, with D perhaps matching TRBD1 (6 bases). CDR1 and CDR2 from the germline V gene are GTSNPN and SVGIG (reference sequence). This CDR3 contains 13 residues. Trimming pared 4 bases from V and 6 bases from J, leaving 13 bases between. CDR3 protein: CAWTQGHGQPQHF. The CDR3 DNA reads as TGTGCCTGGACACAGGGACACGGTCAGCCCCAGCATTTT.

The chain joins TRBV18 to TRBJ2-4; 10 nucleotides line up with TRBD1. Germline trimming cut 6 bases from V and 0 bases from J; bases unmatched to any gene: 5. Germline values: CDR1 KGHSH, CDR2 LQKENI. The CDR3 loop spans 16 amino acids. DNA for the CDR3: TGTGCCAGCTCCGACGACAGGGGGCGAGCCAAAAACATTCAGTACTTC. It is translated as CASSDDRGRAKNIQYF.